The present T cell receptor beta chain was sequenced within a study of CD8 T cells in ankylosing spondylitis. Findings and limits, study-wide: Disease-linked clones had a CD8+ phenotype and relatively low frequency in peripheral blood. A TCR beta motif made of 7 to 9 highly homologous variants seemed typical of ankylosing spondylitis blood. Reported data indicate significant enrichment of disease-linked clones within matched ankylosing spondylitis synovial fluid.

There are many counts of this clonotype. Its antigen is as yet unknown. Quantitative molecular-barcoded 5'-RACE generated the TCR beta libraries. Via MiXCR, TCRdb re-called the 5' RACE reads, giving one row per CDR3 protein. Among 500,000 to 650,000 distinct CDR3 sequences listed, approximately 5.3% were seen once. V lost 0 bases, J lost 0 bases, and 12 bases lay in between. Looked up from germline, CDR1 is SQVTM and CDR2 is ANQGSEA. The CDR3 contains 15 residues. This sequence was found in a male donor with ankylosing spondylitis. Sequencing was carried out using blood, either unsorted or a sorted T cell fraction (not recorded which). The chain combines TRBV29-1 with TRBJ2-7, with D perhaps matching TRBD1 or TRBD2 (5 bases each). This CDR3 reads CSVEDWKGSSYEQYF. DNA of the CDR3: TGCAGCGTTGAAGATTGGAAGGGGAGCTCCTACGAGCAGTACTTC.